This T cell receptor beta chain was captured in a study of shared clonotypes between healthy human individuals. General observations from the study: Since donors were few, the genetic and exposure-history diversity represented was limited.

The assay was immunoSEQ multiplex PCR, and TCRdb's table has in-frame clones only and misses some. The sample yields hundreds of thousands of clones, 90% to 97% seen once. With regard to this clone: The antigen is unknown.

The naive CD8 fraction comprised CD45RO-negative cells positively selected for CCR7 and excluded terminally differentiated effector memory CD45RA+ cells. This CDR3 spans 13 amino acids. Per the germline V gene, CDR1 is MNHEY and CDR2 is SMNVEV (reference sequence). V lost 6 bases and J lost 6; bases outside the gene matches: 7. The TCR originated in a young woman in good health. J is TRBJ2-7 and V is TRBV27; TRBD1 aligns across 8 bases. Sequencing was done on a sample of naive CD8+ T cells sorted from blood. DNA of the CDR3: TGTGCCAGCAGCTTCCAGGGGGCGGGCGAGCAGTACTTC. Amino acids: CASSFQGAGEQYF.